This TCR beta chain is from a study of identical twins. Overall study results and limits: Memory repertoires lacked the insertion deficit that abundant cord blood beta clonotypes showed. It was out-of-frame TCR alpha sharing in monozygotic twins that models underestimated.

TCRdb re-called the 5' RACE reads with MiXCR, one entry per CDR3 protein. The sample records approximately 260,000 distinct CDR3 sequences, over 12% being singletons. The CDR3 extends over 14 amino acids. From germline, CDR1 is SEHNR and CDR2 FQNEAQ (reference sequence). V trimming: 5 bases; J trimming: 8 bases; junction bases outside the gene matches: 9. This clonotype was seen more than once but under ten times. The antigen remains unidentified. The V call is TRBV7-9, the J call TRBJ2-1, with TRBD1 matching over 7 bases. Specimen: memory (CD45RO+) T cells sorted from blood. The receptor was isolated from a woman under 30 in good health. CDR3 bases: TGTGCCAGCAGCCCTGACAGGGTATTTGATGAGCAGTTCTTC. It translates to CASSPDRVFDEQFF. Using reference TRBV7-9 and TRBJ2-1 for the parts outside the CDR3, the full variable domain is DTGVSQNPRHKITKRGQNVTFRCDPISEHNRLYWYRQTLGQGPEFLTYFQNEAQLEKSRLLSDRFSAERPKGSFSTLEIQRTEQGDSAMYLCASSPDRVFDEQFFGPGTRLTVL.